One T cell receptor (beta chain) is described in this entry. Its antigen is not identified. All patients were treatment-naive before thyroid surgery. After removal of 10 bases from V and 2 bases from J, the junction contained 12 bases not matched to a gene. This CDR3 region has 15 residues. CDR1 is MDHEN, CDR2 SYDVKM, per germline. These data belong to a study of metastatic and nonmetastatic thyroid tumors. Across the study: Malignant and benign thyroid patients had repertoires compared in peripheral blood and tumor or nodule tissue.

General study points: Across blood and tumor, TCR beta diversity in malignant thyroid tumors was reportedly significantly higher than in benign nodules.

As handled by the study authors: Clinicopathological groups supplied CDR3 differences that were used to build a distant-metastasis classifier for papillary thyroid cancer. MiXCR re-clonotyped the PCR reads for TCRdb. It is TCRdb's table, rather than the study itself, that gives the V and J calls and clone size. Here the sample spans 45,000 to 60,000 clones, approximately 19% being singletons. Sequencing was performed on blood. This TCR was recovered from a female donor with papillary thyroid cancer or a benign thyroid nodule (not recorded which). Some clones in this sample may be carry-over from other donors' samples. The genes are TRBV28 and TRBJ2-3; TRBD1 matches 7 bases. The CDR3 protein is CAIRGCVISTDTQYF. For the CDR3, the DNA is TGTGCCATCAGGGGGTGCGTGATCTCCACAGATACGCAGTATTTT.